What follows are 21 T cell receptor beta chains derived from one specimen sequenced in a study of cytomegalovirus exposure and HLA in healthy donors. 13 Jbeta primers and 60 Vbeta primers were used for the PCR. The assay was immunoSEQ multiplex PCR, and TCRdb's table has in-frame clones only and misses some. The sample lists 110,000 to 150,000 clones, about 8.9% occurring once. The sample comprised PBMCs. The receptors were sampled from a man aged 45-65 years in good health and CMV-seronegative.

Only a few counts were recorded for this clone. The chain employs TRBV29-1 and TRBJ2-5, with D uncertain. Trimming pared 2 bases from V and 1 base from J, leaving 5 bases between. The CDR3 consists of 12 residues. Germline V gene lookup returns CDR1 SQVTM and CDR2 ANQGSEA. This chain's CDR3 is CSVETSQETQYF. CDR3 sequence (DNA): TGCAGCGTTGAAACCAGCCAAGAGACCCAGTACTTC.

The V call is TRBV4-3, the J call TRBJ2-7; D is perhaps TRBD1 (8 bases). This CDR3 is 16 amino acids long. V lost 4 bases to trimming and J lost 7 bases, with 23 bases between them. Germline CDR1 reads LGHNA; CDR2 reads YSLEER. The CDR3 DNA follows: TGCGCCAGCAGCCGCTGGGGGGGACAGGATCCTTGGGAGCAGTACTTC. Residues: CASSRWGGQDPWEQYF.

The sample holds a few counts of this clone. This rearrangement joins TRBV6-5 to TRBJ2-1; D is perhaps TRBD1 (5 bases). The germline V gene encodes CDR1 MNHEY and CDR2 SVGAGI. V lost 6 bases, J lost 8 bases, and 17 bases lay in between. The CDR3 loop spans 14 amino acids. CDR3 loop: CASRPRRGSDEQFF. CDR3 DNA: TGTGCCAGCAGACCCCGTAGGGGAAGCGATGAGCAGTTCTTC.

The rearrangement links TRBV19 to TRBJ1-5; 11 bases align to TRBD1. The CDR3 contains 15 residues. Germline-derived CDR1 and CDR2 are LNHDA and SQIVND (reference sequence). Unmatched junction bases numbered 5, after V lost 5 bases and J lost 5 bases. This chain's CDR3 is CASSRTGGEDQPQHF. For the CDR3, the DNA is TGTGCCAGTAGTCGGACAGGGGGCGAGGATCAGCCCCAGCATTTT.

The rearrangement links TRBV30 to TRBJ1-1, with 9 bases lining up with TRBD1. The CDR3 has 12 residues. With 5 bases clipped from V and 4 bases from J, the junction kept 2 bases outside the gene matches. Germline V gene data show CDR1 as GTSNPN and CDR2 as SVGIG (reference sequence). The CDR3 loop is CAWSTGGTEAFF. The CDR3 DNA is TGTGCCTGGTCGACAGGGGGCACTGAAGCTTTCTTT.

This clone was recorded a few times. V gene TRBV20-1 combines with J gene TRBJ1-1, with 7 bases identical to TRBD1. Germline CDR1 DFQATT, CDR2 SNEGSKA (reference sequence). There are 11 residues in the CDR3. The junction had 4 bases not matched to a gene; V was cut back by 5 bases and J by 7 bases. CDR3 in DNA: TGCAGTGCTGGACAGGAGATTGAAGCTTTCTTT. Translated: CSAGQEIEAFF.

The V gene is TRBV30, the J gene TRBJ1-6; D remains unclear. CDR3 length equals 14 residues. Per the germline V gene, CDR1 is GTSNPN and CDR2 is SVGIG (reference sequence). Trimming stripped 4 bases from V and 5 bases from J, with 12 bases between. The CDR3 DNA reads as TGTGCCTGGACTCAACGGACTGATAATTCACCCCTCCACTTT. This translates into CAWTQRTDNSPLHF. Full variable domain (outside the CDR3, taken from reference TRBV30 and TRBJ1-6): SQTIHQWPATLVQPVGSPLSLECTVEGTSNPNLYWYRQAAGRGLQLLFYSVGIGQISSEVPQNLSASRPQDRQFILSSKKLLLSDSGFYLCAWTQRTDNSPLHFGNGTRLTVT.

V is TRBV9 and J is TRBJ1-6; D may be TRBD1 (5 bases). The CDR3 is made up of 15 amino acids. Trimming left V 0 bases short and J 3 bases short, with 7 bases between. Germline V lookup: CDR1 SGDLS, CDR2 YYNGEE. The CDR3 DNA sequence: TGTGCCAGCAGCGTAGTAGGGGACTATAATTCACCCCTCCACTTT. Protein product: CASSVVGDYNSPLHF.

The rearrangement joins TRBV27 to TRBJ2-5; TRBD2 agrees at 12 bases. The CDR3 runs 15 residues. The germline gives CDR1 MNHEY, CDR2 SMNVEV (reference sequence). The ends lost 5 bases at V and 5 bases at J; junction bases unmatched: 6. The CDR3 spells CASSGLAGGEETQYF. CDR3 coding DNA: TGTGCCAGCAGTGGGCTAGCGGGGGGGGAGGAGACCCAGTACTTC.

CDR3 sequence (DNA): TGCGCCAGCATCGGACTAGCGGGAGTATCCAATGAGCAGTTCTTC. Amino acid sequence: CASIGLAGVSNEQFF. The chain uses TRBV5-1 and TRBJ2-1; 13 positions match TRBD2. The germline gives CDR1 SGHRS, CDR2 YFSETQ. The trim removed 6 bases at V and 6 bases at J, leaving 6 bases unmatched. The CDR3 loop spans 15 amino acids.

The chain has TRBV10-3 and TRBJ2-7; TRBD2 matches at 7 bases. This CDR3 has 16 amino acids. Per the germline V gene, CDR1 is ENHRY and CDR2 is SYGVKD. The V gene end was trimmed by 4 bases and the J gene end by 2 bases; junction bases not matched to a gene: 11. CDR3 sequence (DNA): TGTGCCATCAGTGGACTAGCCCCGAAACTGCCCTACGAGCAGTACTTC. Its protein is CAISGLAPKLPYEQYF.

Only a few counts were recorded for this clone. The chain links TRBV6-1 to TRBJ1-2, with TRBD1 matching 7 bases. CDR1 is MNHNS and CDR2 is SASEGT in the germline V gene. Losses at the gene ends were 3 bases for V and 8 bases for J; bases not matched to a gene: 6. The CDR3 runs to 13 residues. CDR3 in DNA: TGTGCCAGCAGTGACCAGACAGGGATCGGCTACACCTTC. This translates into CASSDQTGIGYTF.

The chain joins TRBV2 to TRBJ2-7; maybe TRBD2 (5 bases). V lost 7 bases and J 6 bases, leaving 13 bases between the germline ends. Germline V CDR1 and CDR2: SNHLY, FYNNEI. This CDR3 is 12 amino acids long. The CDR3: CASKSGPIEQYF. CDR3 DNA: TGTGCCAGCAAGAGCGGACCAATCGAGCAGTACTTC.

The chain couples TRBV5-1 to TRBJ2-7, with unresolved D. The V and J ends lost 4 bases and 2 bases respectively, with 13 bases between them. The CDR3 is made up of 14 amino acids. Germline CDR1 and CDR2: SGHRS and YFSETQ. This chain's CDR3 is CASSPESVAYEQYF. The CDR3 nucleotides are TGCGCCAGCAGCCCGGAGTCGGTGGCCTACGAGCAGTACTTC.

The CDR3 sequence is CASSLGGTGHYEQYF. The DNA of the CDR3 is TGTGCCAGCAGCTTAGGAGGGACAGGCCACTACGAGCAGTACTTC. This chain connects TRBV13 to TRBJ2-7, with 8 bases aligning to TRBD1. The germline V gene encodes CDR1 PRHDT and CDR2 FYEKMQ (reference sequence). V shed 0 bases, J shed 3 bases, and the junction held 4 bases outside the gene matches. The CDR3 totals 15 residues. Variable domain in full (rest from reference TRBV13 and TRBJ2-7): AAGVIQSPRHLIKEKRETATLKCYPIPRHDTVYWYQQGPGQDPQFLISFYEKMQSDKGSIPDRFSAQQFSDYHSELNMSSLELGDSALYFCASSLGGTGHYEQYFGPGTRLTVT.

This clone was observed a handful of times. The chain recombines TRBV6-5 with TRBJ2-1; TRBD2 agrees at 7 bases. The CDR3 sequence is 14 residues long. The V segment lost 3 bases and the J segment 7 bases; nucleotides outside the gene matches: 6. CDR1 is MNHEY and CDR2 is SVGAGI in the germline V gene. The chain's CDR3 is CASSYRGGSNEQFF. CDR3 DNA: TGTGCCAGCAGTTATAGGGGCGGGAGTAATGAGCAGTTCTTC.

The chain carries TRBV6-1 and TRBJ1-1; D remains unclear. This CDR3 spans 15 amino acids. Germline CDR1 and CDR2: MNHNS and SASEGT. Trimming removed 4 bases at V and 0 bases at J, with 12 bases between. For the CDR3, the DNA is TGTGCCAGCAGTGCAGACCACTATGTGAACACTGAAGCTTTCTTT. Protein: CASSADHYVNTEAFF.

This clone was detected a few times. This chain connects TRBV27 to TRBJ1-1; 9 bases fit TRBD1. Germline V gives CDR1 MNHEY, CDR2 SMNVEV (reference sequence). V shed 4 bases, J shed 3 bases, and the junction held 9 bases outside the gene matches. This CDR3 is built from 16 residues. In DNA form, the CDR3 reads TGTGCCAGCAGTTCACATGGGACAGGGAAGGACACTGAAGCTTTCTTT. Protein product: CASSSHGTGKDTEAFF.

This clone was seen only a few times. The CDR3 region has the DNA TGTGCCAGCAGCTTTCCGGGAACCACCTACGAGCAGTACTTC. It yields the protein CASSFPGTTYEQYF. The V and J genes are TRBV7-6 and TRBJ2-7, with D possibly matching TRBD2 (5 bases). V gave up 3 bases and J gave up 2 bases, with 11 bases separating them. The CDR3 runs 14 residues. CDR1 is SGHVS and CDR2 is FNYEAQ in the germline V gene.

This sequence joins TRBV2 and TRBJ1-5; TRBD1 matches 8 bases. Unmatched junction bases numbered 9, after V lost 10 bases and J lost 1 base. Germline CDR1 reads SNHLY; CDR2 reads FYNNEI. CDR3 length equals 15 residues. CDR3 DNA sequence: TGTGCCACAAGTTCAGGGGGCTTAAGCAATCAGCCCCAGCATTTT. Amino acid sequence: CATSSGGLSNQPQHF.

This clone was seen only a few times. The chain couples TRBV28 to TRBJ2-7; D possibly corresponds to TRBD2 (6 bases). CDR1 MDHEN and CDR2 SYDVKM come from the germline V gene. This CDR3 contains 12 residues. Trimming cost V 10 bases and J 6 bases, with 16 bases left between them. CDR3: CAILGGGSEQYF. DNA of the CDR3: TGTGCCATCTTGGGGGGAGGCTCCGAGCAGTACTTC. Variable domain in full (rest from reference TRBV28 and TRBJ2-7): DVKVTQSSRYLVKRTGEKVFLECVQDMDHENMFWYRQDPGLGLRLIYFSYDVKMKEKGDIPEGYSVSREKKERFSLILESASTNQTSMYLCAILGGGSEQYFGPGTRLTVT.